These 27 T cell receptor beta chains were all obtained from the same sample, sequenced in a study of follicular helper T cells after annual influenza vaccination. Assay used: immunoSEQ multiplex PCR; TCRdb lists only in-frame clones, some missing. The sample carries 2,000 to 3,000 clones, around nine tenths recorded once. Time point meaning: 2014-2015 season, pre-vaccination. The source material was CXCR5+ CD38+ circulating T follicular helper cells from blood, sampled on the day of influenza vaccination. Noted subset: circulating Tfh, non-naive CD4+CXCR5+PD-1+ (ICOS+CD38+ or ICOS-CD38-). These receptors were obtained from an adult who received the influenza vaccine.

CDR3 sequence: CASSVGRSGELFF. Here the CDR3 DNA reads TGTGCCAGCAGCGTAGGGCGGAGCGGGGAGCTGTTTTTT. The chain uses TRBV9 and TRBJ2-2, with D uncertain. With 0 bases removed from V and 7 bases from J, the gap between germline ends came to 7 bases. Per germline, CDR1 SGDLS and CDR2 YYNGEE. CDR3 length: 13 residues.

The chain links TRBV2 to TRBJ2-5, with 9 bases that match TRBD2. After removal of 1 base from V and 5 bases from J, the junction contained 5 bases not matched to a gene. The V gene's germline CDR1 is SNHLY and CDR2 FYNNEI. The CDR3 extends over 15 amino acids. In DNA, the CDR3 is TGTGCCAGCAGTGAAGGTAGCGGGAGTTGGGAGACCCAGTACTTC. Protein product: CASSEGSGSWETQYF. Supplemented by reference TRBV2 and TRBJ2-5, the full variable domain reads EPEVTQTPSHQVTQMGQEVILRCVPISNHLYFYWYRQILGQKVEFLVSFYNNEISEKSEIFDDQFSVERPDGSNFTLKIRSTKLEDSAMYFCASSEGSGSWETQYFGPGTRLLVL.

Turning to this clone: Different DNA sequences within this sample yield the same CDR3. The chain carries TRBV6-1 and TRBJ1-5; no firm D call. Germline V gene data show CDR1 as MNHNS and CDR2 as SASEGT. The CDR3 runs 14 residues. Trimming pared 3 bases from V and 0 bases from J, leaving 6 bases between. The chain's CDR3 is CASSDRFSNQPQHF. The DNA of the CDR3 is TGTGCCAGCAGTGACAGGTTTAGCAATCAGCCCCAGCATTTT.

This clone has more than one count but fewer than ten. This sequence joins TRBV10-3 and TRBJ2-2; D is unclear. There are 15 residues in the CDR3. V was cut by 1 base and J by 8 bases, with 14 bases left in between. Germline V gene sequence: CDR1 ENHRY, CDR2 SYGVKD. The CDR3 DNA follows: TGTGCCATCAGTGAGTTTGGTGAATCGGTTGGGGAGCTGTTTTTT. This sequence encodes CAISEFGESVGELFF.

The chain links TRBV4-2 to TRBJ1-6; TRBD1 is a possible D gene (5 bases). In germline, CDR1 is LGHNA, CDR2 YNFKEQ. The CDR3 spans 15 residues. The V and J ends lost 1 base and 4 bases respectively, with 8 bases between them. CDR3 in amino acids: CASSQGPGYNSPLHF. CDR3 sequence (DNA): TGTGCCAGCAGCCAAGGCCCAGGGTATAATTCACCCCTCCACTTT.

The count of this clone is one. J is TRBJ2-7 and V is TRBV5-1; 8 bases fit TRBD2. There are 13 residues in the CDR3. CDR1 is SGHRS and CDR2 is YFSETQ in the germline V gene. The ends lost 6 bases at V and 1 base at J; junction bases unmatched: 3. The CDR3 bases are TGCGCCAGCACCCGGGAGGGGTCCTACGAGCAGTACTTC. Its protein product is CASTREGSYEQYF.

This clone is a singleton in its sample. V usage is TRBV5-4 and J usage is TRBJ2-3; 9 bases agree with TRBD2. Germline lookup yields CDR1 SGHNT and CDR2 YYREEE (reference sequence). The V and J ends lost 4 bases and 2 bases, in that order; junction bases with no gene match: 5. The CDR3 has 15 residues. The CDR3 here is CASSQRTSVTDTQYF. CDR3 DNA sequence: TGTGCCAGCAGCCAGAGGACTAGCGTCACAGATACGCAGTATTTT.

The sample holds one count of this clone. A read error may account for a junction end that differs from germline. This rearrangement joins TRBV4-2 to TRBJ2-6; 9 positions agree with TRBD1. The CDR3 spans 17 residues. The germline V gene encodes CDR1 LGHNA and CDR2 YNFKEQ. The CDR3 here is CASGQGGTGSGANVLTF. CDR3 bases: TGTGCCAGCGGCCAAGGGGGGACAGGGTCTGGGGCCAACGTCCTGACTTTC.

The chain has TRBV29-1 and TRBJ1-2; D remains ambiguous. The length of the CDR3 is 12 residues. CDR1 SQVTM and CDR2 ANQGSEA come from the germline V gene. V lost 6 bases and J lost 8, with 16 bases in between. The CDR3 DNA reads TGCAGCGTCCGAATAGGAGTGGAAGGCTACACCTTC. Translation gives CSVRIGVEGYTF.

The chain employs TRBV5-1 and TRBJ2-3; D not certain. The V gene lost 0 bases and the J gene lost 2 bases, with 13 bases spanning the gap. The CDR3 loop spans 16 amino acids. Germline V gene data show CDR1 as SGHRS and CDR2 as YFSETQ. The CDR3 DNA follows: TGCGCCAGCAGCTTGGGATTCGCGGCCTCCACAGATACGCAGTATTTT. It is translated as CASSLGFAASTDTQYF. Filled out from reference TRBV5-1 and TRBJ2-3, the complete variable domain reads KAGVTQTPRYLIKTRGQQVTLSCSPISGHRSVSWYQQTPGQGLQFLFEYFSETQRNKGNFPGRFSGRQFSNSRSEMNVSTLELGDSALYLCASSLGFAASTDTQYFGPGTRLTVL.

The chain is built from TRBV27 and TRBJ2-7; D might be TRBD1 (5 bases). The CDR3 consists of 13 residues. Deletions cut 5 bases from V and 4 bases from J, with 12 bases between. Germline CDR1 reads MNHEY; CDR2 reads SMNVEV (reference sequence). This CDR3 is CASSRNQGYEQYF. The CDR3 DNA reads TGTGCCAGCAGTCGAAATCAGGGTTACGAGCAGTACTTC.

The gene calls are TRBV6-5 and TRBJ2-3; 9 positions agree with TRBD1. The CDR3 runs to 16 residues. V was clipped by 4 bases and J by 2 bases; unmatched bases: 7. Per the germline V gene, CDR1 is MNHEY and CDR2 is SVGAGI. This chain's CDR3 is CASSLGTGGPTDTQYF. CDR3 coding DNA: TGTGCCAGCAGTTTGGGAACAGGGGGCCCCACAGATACGCAGTATTTT.

This sequence joins TRBV9 and TRBJ2-1; D is perhaps TRBD2 (5 bases). Per the germline V gene, CDR1 is SGDLS and CDR2 is YYNGEE. Trimming shortened V by 0 bases and J by 7 bases, and 14 bases separated the two germline ends. The length of the CDR3 is 15 residues. CDR3: CASSVDVGVGNEQFF. CDR3 DNA: TGTGCCAGCAGCGTAGACGTCGGGGTGGGGAATGAGCAGTTCTTC.

The chain combines TRBV18 with TRBJ2-2, with D hard to call. The germline V and J ends were trimmed by 3 bases and 4 bases, with 6 bases remaining between them. Germline-derived CDR1 and CDR2 are KGHSH and LQKENI. The CDR3 totals 13 residues. This CDR3 reads CASSPSGTGELFF. The CDR3 DNA reads as TGTGCCAGCTCACCGTCAGGCACCGGGGAGCTGTTTTTT.

The V gene is TRBV9, the J gene TRBJ2-2, with D possibly being TRBD1 (7 bases). The CDR3 loop spans 17 amino acids. Germline-derived CDR1 and CDR2 are SGDLS and YYNGEE. Trimming cost V 0 bases and J 2 bases, with 14 bases left between them. The CDR3 spells CASSVVRGRDNTGELFF. In DNA form, the CDR3 reads TGTGCCAGCAGCGTAGTTAGGGGGCGGGATAACACCGGGGAGCTGTTTTTT.

The rearrangement links TRBV11-2 to TRBJ2-3; possible D gene TRBD1, 5 bases. Trimming removed 2 bases at V and 1 base at J, with 10 bases between. The germline V gene encodes CDR1 SGHAT and CDR2 FQNNGV. The CDR3 runs to 15 residues. The CDR3 nucleotides read TGTGCCAGCAGCTTAAGGGGCGGAGGCACAGATACGCAGTATTTT. Translation gives CASSLRGGGTDTQYF.

The chain has TRBV5-1 and TRBJ2-1, with TRBD2 identical over 9 bases. The length of the CDR3 is 15 residues. Germline trimming cut 4 bases from V and 6 bases from J; bases unmatched to any gene: 8. CDR1 is SGHRS, CDR2 YFSETQ, per germline. The CDR3 loop is CASSQGLARSNEQFF. In nucleotides, the CDR3 is TGCGCCAGCAGCCAGGGACTAGCCCGCTCCAATGAGCAGTTCTTC.

This chain links TRBV19 with TRBJ2-1, with D possibly being TRBD2 (6 bases). This CDR3 comprises 16 residues. Trimming pared 5 bases from V and 0 bases from J, leaving 14 bases between. CDR1 LNHDA and CDR2 SQIVND come from the germline V gene (reference sequence). The CDR3 reads CASSLRDGSSYNEQFF. The CDR3 bases are TGTGCCAGTAGTCTACGGGACGGGAGCTCCTACAATGAGCAGTTCTTC.

The J gene is TRBJ2-1, the V gene TRBV19; 8 nucleotides line up with TRBD1. The CDR3 runs 16 residues. V lost 2 bases to trimming and J lost 0 bases; unmatched junction nucleotides: 3. CDR1 is LNHDA, CDR2 SQIVND, per germline (reference sequence). The CDR3 bases are TGTGCCAGTAGTATAAACAGGGGGAGCTCCTACAATGAGCAGTTCTTC. It yields the protein CASSINRGSSYNEQFF.

This clone has just one count. At one end the junction does not follow the germline gene, possibly because of a read error. This rearrangement joins TRBV11-1 to TRBJ2-1; TRBD2 matches at 8 bases. CDR3 length: 15 amino acids. Per germline, CDR1 SGHAT and CDR2 FQDESV (reference sequence). CDR3 loop: CASSFYGTRGDDQFF. The DNA of the CDR3 is TGTGCCAGCAGCTTTTACGGGACTAGAGGCGATGATCAGTTCTTC.

The rearrangement links TRBV5-1 to TRBJ2-5, with TRBD2 matching 11 bases. The V gene end was trimmed by 0 bases and the J gene end by 6 bases; junction bases not matched to a gene: 10. Germline assignment: CDR1 SGHRS and CDR2 YFSETQ. This CDR3 has 17 amino acids. The CDR3 DNA reads TGCGCCAGCAGCTTGGGGTCGGGACTAGCGGTCGAGAAGACCCAGTACTTC. Translated, it gives CASSLGSGLAVEKTQYF.

The chain couples TRBV11-1 to TRBJ2-1; TRBD2 is a possible D gene (7 bases). CDR1 SGHAT and CDR2 FQDESV come from the germline V gene (reference sequence). V lost 1 base to trimming and J lost 2 bases, with 9 bases between them. The CDR3 is 15 residues long. CDR3 DNA: TGTGCCAGCAGCTTAGGCGGGGGCCCCTACAATGAGCAGTTCTTC. This sequence encodes CASSLGGGPYNEQFF.

This chain uses TRBV5-6 with TRBJ1-5, with D tentatively TRBD1 (6 bases). The CDR3 totals 18 residues. CDR1 SGHDT and CDR2 YYEEEE come from the germline V gene. Trimming shortened V by 1 base and J by 2 bases, and 19 bases separated the two germline ends. DNA of the CDR3: TGTGCCAGCAGCTTGATGGCGCAGGGGCGAGTGGGCAATCAGCCCCAGCATTTT. Protein: CASSLMAQGRVGNQPQHF.

J is TRBJ1-6 and V is TRBV19, with D maybe TRBD1 (6 bases). V was clipped by 5 bases and J by 5 bases, with 7 bases between them. This CDR3 region has 13 residues. Germline CDR1 is LNHDA and CDR2 is SQIVND (reference sequence). Here the CDR3 DNA reads TGTGCCAGTAGTGGACAGAATAATTCACCCCTCCACTTT. Translated, it gives CASSGQNNSPLHF.

This chain uses TRBV11-2 with TRBJ2-7; no reliable D call. The CDR3 extends over 13 amino acids. CDR1 and CDR2 from the germline V gene are SGHAT and FQNNGV. V gave up 5 bases and J gave up 3 bases, with 11 bases separating them. The CDR3: CASSLGRHYEQYF. Here the CDR3 DNA reads TGTGCCAGCAGCCTAGGCAGACACTACGAGCAGTACTTC.

For the CDR3, the DNA is TGTGCCACCAGCAGAACCCGGGACAGGGTTTATGAAGCTTTCTTT. Translating gives CATSRTRDRVYEAFF. The chain recombines TRBV15 with TRBJ1-1, with 9 bases identical to TRBD1. The CDR3 covers 15 residues. Germline loops: CDR1 LNHNV, CDR2 YYDKDF (reference sequence). With 2 bases clipped from V and 7 bases from J, the junction kept 8 bases outside the gene matches.

The chain carries TRBV2 and TRBJ1-1, with TRBD1 matching over 8 bases. Germline V gives CDR1 SNHLY, CDR2 FYNNEI. The J segment lost 0 bases and the V segment lost 9 bases, leaving 3 bases of the junction unmatched. The CDR3 is made up of 13 amino acids. Here the CDR3 DNA reads TGTGCCAGTGAACAGGGGGTGAACACTGAAGCTTTCTTT. Translation gives CASEQGVNTEAFF.